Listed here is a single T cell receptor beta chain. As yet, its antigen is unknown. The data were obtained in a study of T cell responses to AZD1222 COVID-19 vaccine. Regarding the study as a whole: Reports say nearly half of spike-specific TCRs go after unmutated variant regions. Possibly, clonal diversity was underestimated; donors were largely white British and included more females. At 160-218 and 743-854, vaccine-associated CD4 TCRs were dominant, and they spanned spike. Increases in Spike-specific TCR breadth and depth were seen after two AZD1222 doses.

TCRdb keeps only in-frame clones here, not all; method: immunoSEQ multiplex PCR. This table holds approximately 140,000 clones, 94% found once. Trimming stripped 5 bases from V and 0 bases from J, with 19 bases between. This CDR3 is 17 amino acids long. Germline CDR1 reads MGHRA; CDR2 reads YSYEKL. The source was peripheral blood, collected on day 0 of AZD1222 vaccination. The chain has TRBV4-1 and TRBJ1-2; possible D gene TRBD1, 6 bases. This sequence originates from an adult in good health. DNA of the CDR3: TGCGCCAGCAGCTATCATAAAACACAGGGCTCTAACTATGGCTACACCTTC. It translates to CASSYHKTQGSNYGYTF.